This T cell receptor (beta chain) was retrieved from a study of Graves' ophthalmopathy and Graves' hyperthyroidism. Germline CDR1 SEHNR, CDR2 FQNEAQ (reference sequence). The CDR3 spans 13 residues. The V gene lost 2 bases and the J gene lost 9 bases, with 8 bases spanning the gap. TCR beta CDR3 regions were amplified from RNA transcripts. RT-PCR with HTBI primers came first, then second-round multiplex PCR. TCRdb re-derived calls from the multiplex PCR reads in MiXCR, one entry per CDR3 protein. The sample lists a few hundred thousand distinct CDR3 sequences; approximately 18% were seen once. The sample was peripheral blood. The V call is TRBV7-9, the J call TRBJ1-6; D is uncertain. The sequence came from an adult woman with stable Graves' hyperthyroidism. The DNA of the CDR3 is TGTGCCAGCAGCTTATACCCGCGTTCACCCCTCCACTTT. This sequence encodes CASSLYPRSPLHF.